What follows describes a single T cell receptor beta chain. These data are taken from a study of control samples from healthy donors and cancer patients. Per germline, CDR1 MNHEY and CDR2 SVGAGI. V shed 6 bases, J shed 2 bases, and the junction held 3 bases outside the gene matches. The CDR3 consists of 14 residues. Profiled with immunoSEQ multiplex PCR; TCRdb holds only in-frame clones, not every one. The sample shows over 150,000 clones, about 94% of them seen only once. Sequenced material: PBMCs. This rearrangement joins TRBV6-5 to TRBJ2-1, with 8 positions matching TRBD2. The TCR originated in a man in his sixties with colorectal cancer. CDR3 nucleotides: TGTGCCAGCAGCGAGCGGGGGACCTACAATGAGCAGTTCTTC. Translating gives CASSERGTYNEQFF.